The 24 T cell receptor beta chains in this list originate from one sample, sequenced in a study of cytomegalovirus exposure and HLA in healthy donors (dated by TCRdb to about 2017). Library construction relied on the immunoSEQ multiplex PCR assay. A mixture of 60 forward primers for TCR Vbeta segments and 13 reverse primers for TCR Jbeta segments was used in the multiplex PCR. TCRdb's version of the immuneACCESS table is confined to in-frame rearrangements and falls short of the full clone set. An unresolved V gene accounts for under half of the shortfall where checked; the remainder is of unknown origin. The sample profile shows 200,000 or so clones; 82% of them were found once. In total, the top ten clones hold about 0.094% of the sample. Sequencing was done on a sample of PBMCs. These receptors were taken from a boy under 10 years old in good health and CMV-seronegative.

Only one count was recorded for this clone. V usage is TRBV18 and J usage is TRBJ1-1; 9 positions match TRBD1. The CDR3 sequence is 13 residues long. V shed 7 bases and J 6 bases; nucleotides not matched to a gene: 6. Germline V gives CDR1 KGHSH, CDR2 LQKENI. The chain's CDR3 is CASLQGAWAEAFF. The CDR3 DNA follows: TGTGCCAGCTTACAGGGGGCCTGGGCTGAAGCTTTCTTT.

This chain connects TRBV5-6 to TRBJ2-1; TRBD1 agrees at 10 bases. The length of the CDR3 is 16 residues. CDR1 is SGHDT, CDR2 YYEEEE, per germline. Trimming took 4 bases from V and 2 from J; bases not matched to a gene: 6. In nucleotides, the CDR3 is TGTGCCAGCAGCGCAGACAGGGGGCACACCTACAATGAGCAGTTCTTC. It yields the protein CASSADRGHTYNEQFF.

The chain couples TRBV9 to TRBJ2-1; 13 bases are shared with TRBD2. This CDR3 contains 17 residues. The junction had 8 bases not matched to a gene; V was cut back by 4 bases and J by 4 bases. Per germline, CDR1 SGDLS and CDR2 YYNGEE. CDR3 loop: CASSTSGGAGGYNEQFF. As DNA, the CDR3 is TGTGCCAGCAGCACTAGCGGGGGGGCGGGGGGATACAATGAGCAGTTCTTC.

The chain couples TRBV29-1 to TRBJ1-2; maybe TRBD1 (6 bases). The V gene's germline CDR1 is SQVTM and CDR2 ANQGSEA. The CDR3 is 14 residues long. The CDR3 region is CIKALWQGNYGYTF. CDR3 bases: TGCATCAAGGCCCTTTGGCAGGGGAACTATGGCTACACCTTC.

Regarding this clone: This specimen includes other DNA sequences encoding the same CDR3. The V call is TRBV2, the J call TRBJ2-2, with 8 bases lining up with TRBD2. The V segment lost 1 base and the J segment 7 bases; nucleotides outside the gene matches: 8. The CDR3 runs to 16 residues. CDR1 SNHLY and CDR2 FYNNEI come from the germline V gene. The CDR3 region has the DNA TGTGCCAGCAGTGAAGGGGGCGGGGGGCGAGGCGGGGAGCTGTTTTTT. It encodes CASSEGGGGRGGELFF.

The V call is TRBV5-1, the J call TRBJ1-1; a weak D match, TRBD1 (6 bases). Germline assignment: CDR1 SGHRS and CDR2 YFSETQ. The CDR3 length is 14 residues. Trimming stripped 4 bases from V and 1 base from J, with 11 bases between. The CDR3 loop reads CASSAVGANTEAFF. The CDR3 region has the DNA TGCGCCAGCAGCGCCGTGGGGGCGAACACTGAAGCTTTCTTT. The whole variable domain, filled in from reference TRBV5-1 and TRBJ1-1, reads KAGVTQTPRYLIKTRGQQVTLSCSPISGHRSVSWYQQTPGQGLQFLFEYFSETQRNKGNFPGRFSGRQFSNSRSEMNVSTLELGDSALYLCASSAVGANTEAFFGQGTRLTVV.

The chain has TRBV12-5 and TRBJ1-3; no firm D call. The CDR3 runs 14 residues. The germline gives CDR1 LGHNT, CDR2 FRNRAP. Trimming took 2 bases from V and 4 from J, leaving 9 bases between them. The CDR3 DNA is TGTGCTAGTGGTTTGAACAGCCAAGGAAACACCATATATTTT. Its translation is CASGLNSQGNTIYF.

This clone was seen just once. This chain uses TRBV13 with TRBJ2-3; 8 bases fit TRBD2. V dropped 2 bases and J dropped 1; count of bases not matched to a gene: 5. The germline gives CDR1 PRHDT, CDR2 FYEKMQ (reference sequence). The CDR3 contains 16 residues. The DNA for the CDR3 is TGTGCCAGCAGCTTATTTAGGCGGGGGGGCACAGATACGCAGTATTTT. The encoded protein is CASSLFRRGGTDTQYF.

The chain combines TRBV5-5 with TRBJ1-5; D perhaps matches TRBD1 (6 bases). This CDR3 comprises 13 residues. Trimming pared 2 bases from V and 5 bases from J, leaving 8 bases between. Germline loops: CDR1 SGHKS, CDR2 YYEKEE (reference sequence). DNA for the CDR3: TGTGCCAGCAGCTTCGCAGGGGATCAGCCCCAGCATTTT. As protein: CASSFAGDQPQHF.

CDR3 nucleotide sequence: TGTGCCAGCTCACCACTCTCCGGGGGAAATGAGCAGTTCTTC. It is translated as CASSPLSGGNEQFF. The chain employs TRBV18 and TRBJ2-1; possibly TRBD2 for D (6 bases). Germline CDR1 and CDR2: KGHSH and LQKENI. V lost 1 base, J lost 7 bases, and 11 bases lay in between. The CDR3 spans 14 residues.

The gene calls are TRBV7-2 and TRBJ2-5; 14 bases align to TRBD2. The CDR3 sequence is 17 residues long. Germline assignment: CDR1 SGHTA and CDR2 FQGNSA. V shed 0 bases, J shed 3 bases, and the junction held 3 bases outside the gene matches. CDR3 residues: CASSLAPGLAGEETQYF. In DNA form, the CDR3 reads TGTGCCAGCAGCTTAGCGCCGGGACTAGCGGGGGAAGAGACCCAGTACTTC.

The gene calls are TRBV27 and TRBJ2-1; TRBD2 matches at 7 bases. V lost 2 bases and J lost 0; bases outside the gene matches: 10. Germline CDR1 and CDR2: MNHEY and SMNVEV (reference sequence). The CDR3 has 18 residues. The CDR3 DNA sequence: TGTGCCAGCAGTTTAGGCCCCCTAGCGGCCCTCTCCTACAATGAGCAGTTCTTC. It encodes CASSLGPLAALSYNEQFF.

The chain is built from TRBV9 and TRBJ2-7; 10 nucleotides align to TRBD1. Germline V gene data show CDR1 as SGDLS and CDR2 as YYNGEE. This CDR3 comprises 17 residues. V dropped 2 bases and J dropped 1; count of bases not matched to a gene: 9. DNA of the CDR3: TGTGCCAGCAGCGTTTCGCCCGGGACAGGGGCGTCCTACGAGCAGTACTTC. It specifies CASSVSPGTGASYEQYF.

The chain is built from TRBV27 and TRBJ2-2; tentative D call: TRBD1 (6 bases). The CDR3 has 14 residues. The V and J ends lost 6 bases and 2 bases respectively, with 10 bases between them. Germline V gene lookup returns CDR1 MNHEY and CDR2 SMNVEV (reference sequence). In DNA, the CDR3 is TGTGCCAGCAGAAAGGGGGTAAACACCGGGGAGCTGTTTTTT. Its translation is CASRKGVNTGELFF.

The chain has TRBV6-5 and TRBJ1-2; tentative D call: TRBD1 (5 bases). Germline V CDR1 and CDR2: MNHEY, SVGAGI. V gave up 11 bases and J gave up 7 bases, with 20 bases separating them. This CDR3 has 13 residues. In DNA, the CDR3 is TGTGCCGTACGCAAGGGGCCGATTGGTGGCTACACCTTC. Residues: CAVRKGPIGGYTF.

J is TRBJ2-3 and V is TRBV11-2; 10 nucleotides line up with TRBD2. The CDR3 extends over 16 amino acids. The germline V gene has CDR1 SGHAT and CDR2 FQNNGV. The V segment lost 5 bases and the J segment 5 bases; nucleotides outside the gene matches: 10. CDR3 nucleotides: TGTGCCAGCAGCCTGATAGCGGGGGGTATGGTAGATACGCAGTATTTT. Translating gives CASSLIAGGMVDTQYF. Full variable domain (remainder filled in from reference TRBV11-2 and TRBJ2-3): EAGVAQSPRYKIIEKRQSVAFWCNPISGHATLYWYQQILGQGPKLLIQFQNNGVVDDSQLPKDRFSAERLKGVDSTLKIQPAKLEDSAVYLCASSLIAGGMVDTQYFGPGTRLTVL.

The chain uses TRBV6-1 and TRBJ1-5; D is ambiguous. With 0 bases removed from V and 6 bases from J, the gap between germline ends came to 12 bases. The CDR3 covers 15 residues. Germline V gene data show CDR1 as MNHNS and CDR2 as SASEGT. CDR3 residues: CASSEAEVAGQPQHF. In DNA, the CDR3 is TGTGCCAGCAGTGAAGCCGAGGTGGCGGGTCAGCCCCAGCATTTT.

CDR3 residues: CASSLGVSDTQYF. In DNA form, the CDR3 reads TGTGCCAGCAGCTTAGGTGTATCAGATACGCAGTATTTT. The gene calls are TRBV11-2 and TRBJ2-3; D is unresolved. Germline V gene sequence: CDR1 SGHAT, CDR2 FQNNGV. There are 13 residues in the CDR3. V shed 1 base and J shed 4 bases, with 6 bases lying between them. The full variable domain, in which reference TRBV11-2 and TRBJ2-3 provide the parts outside the CDR3, is EAGVAQSPRYKIIEKRQSVAFWCNPISGHATLYWYQQILGQGPKLLIQFQNNGVVDDSQLPKDRFSAERLKGVDSTLKIQPAKLEDSAVYLCASSLGVSDTQYFGPGTRLTVL.

The CDR3 here is CASSQHAGRQGGSWGHTF. CDR3 nucleotides: TGCGCCAGCAGCCAGCATGCGGGGAGGCAGGGAGGTTCTTGGGGCCACACCTTC. The chain carries TRBV4-3 and TRBJ1-2; a possible D gene is TRBD1 (5 bases). CDR1 and CDR2 (germline): LGHNA, YSLEER. With 3 bases removed from V and 12 bases from J, the gap between germline ends came to 32 bases. This CDR3 is 18 amino acids long.

The genes are TRBV10-2 and TRBJ1-5, with D perhaps TRBD1 (6 bases). The germline V and J ends were trimmed by 4 bases and 2 bases, with 6 bases remaining between them. Looked up from germline, CDR1 is WSHSY and CDR2 is SAAADI. The CDR3 extends over 13 amino acids. The CDR3: CASSGQGNQPQHF. The CDR3 DNA reads as TGCGCCAGCAGTGGACAGGGCAATCAGCCCCAGCATTTT.

The chain links TRBV9 to TRBJ1-2; no firm D call. Per the germline V gene, CDR1 is SGDLS and CDR2 is YYNGEE. The V end lost 7 bases, the J end lost 0 bases, and 10 bases lay between the germline ends. There are 13 residues in the CDR3. The CDR3 sequence is CASSGIANYGYTF. Written as DNA, the CDR3 is TGTGCCAGCTCGGGGATAGCTAACTATGGCTACACCTTC.

The rearrangement uses TRBV6-5 and TRBJ2-3; 11 positions agree with TRBD1. The V gene's germline CDR1 is MNHEY and CDR2 SVGAGI. This CDR3 region has 15 residues. After removal of 6 bases from V and 6 bases from J, the junction contained 8 bases not matched to a gene. In DNA, the CDR3 is TGTGCCAGCAGCCCCGGGACAGGGGGTGTCGATACGCAGTATTTT. The encoded protein is CASSPGTGGVDTQYF.

This chain uses TRBV5-1 with TRBJ1-1; 10 bases align to TRBD1. Germline V gene lookup returns CDR1 SGHRS and CDR2 YFSETQ. The CDR3 has 16 residues. The V gene end was trimmed by 4 bases and the J gene end by 0 bases; junction bases not matched to a gene: 6. The CDR3 nucleotides are TGCGCCAGCAGCAGGACAGGGGGGGGCATGAACACTGAAGCTTTCTTT. It is translated as CASSRTGGGMNTEAFF. Looking up the rest from reference TRBV5-1 and TRBJ1-1 gives the full variable domain: KAGVTQTPRYLIKTRGQQVTLSCSPISGHRSVSWYQQTPGQGLQFLFEYFSETQRNKGNFPGRFSGRQFSNSRSEMNVSTLELGDSALYLCASSRTGGGMNTEAFFGQGTRLTVV.

The chain carries TRBV2 and TRBJ2-3, with 14 bases lining up with TRBD2. The CDR3 loop spans 15 amino acids. CDR1 and CDR2 from the germline V gene are SNHLY and FYNNEI. V dropped 11 bases and J dropped 2; count of bases not matched to a gene: 6. The CDR3, as DNA: TGTGCCGCAGGACTAGCGGGGGGATCCACAGATACGCAGTATTTT. It encodes CAAGLAGGSTDTQYF.